What follows is one T cell receptor beta chain and its context. Its antigen is currently not known. Per-base qualities were not stored, and no clone one base away is much larger. This sample was included in a study of CD8 T cells in Susac syndrome (dated by TCRdb to the late 2010s). In the study overall: Of the Susac syndrome patients who were sequenced, fewer than 10 were in clinical remission while six had clinically active disease. The study used repertoire sequencing to test whether antigen drove CD8+ T cell activation and differentiation in Susac syndrome. At blood withdrawal, Susac syndrome patients were either therapy-naive, taking corticosteroids (in some cases with IVIg as well), or taking IVIg alone.

RNA was extracted using the RNeasy kit, and about 0.45 to 1 ug of the RNA was reverse transcribed with random hexamers. TCR beta CDR3 regions were amplified with the immunoSEQ multiplex PCR assay covering 54 Vbeta and 13 Jbeta segments. Bias from PCR amplification was corrected by using a synthetic template baseline for primer optimization and for computational correction. The published analysis was carried out like this. Reads were annotated to V, D and J genes per IMGT and analyzed with immunoSEQ Analyzer, keeping only productive sequences. Clonality was computed as one minus Shannon entropy normalized by log2 of the number of productive unique sequences. For each patient and control, public and private clones were evaluated within the 100 most prevalent clones. A clone was defined as Susac-specific if it was absent from the healthy and MS cohorts, from some 1,100 published viral clones and from other ImmuneACCESS disease sequences. Starting from the raw public reads, TCRdb applied fastp trimming at Q25, assembled clones with MiXCR and retained in-frame beta chains. One record per CDR3 amino acid sequence lists the most common genes and DNA. These V and J calls are TCRdb output, not the study's own analysis. The sample table holds 170,000 or so distinct CDR3 sequences, of which around 94% were seen once. The leading ten clones occupy 0.099% of the sample.

Peripheral blood CD8+ and CD4+ T cells from healthy donors, Susac syndrome patients and multiple sclerosis patients were profiled using high-throughput TCR beta sequencing. Recently defined diagnostic criteria for definite or probable disease were met by the Susac syndrome patients. Bulk CD8+ and CD4+ T cells were purified by magnetic negative isolation, while CD8+ TEMRA cells were enriched using FACS. Blood was drawn into EDTA tubes, processed within 24 hours, and PBMCs were isolated by density gradient centrifugation. PBMCs intended for TCR sequencing were frozen in liquid nitrogen and were later thawed in a 37 degrees C water bath. The sorted or isolated CD4+, CD8+ and CD8+ TEMRA cells had a purity of 90% or higher. Here is what the overall study found, with its caveats: The number of individuals in the TCR sequencing and HLA analysis was acknowledged as relatively small. The CD4+ T cell repertoire of patients with Susac syndrome showed no detectable clonal expansion.

CDR1 and CDR2, per the germline V gene, are LGHNA and YSLEER. Taken from cysteine to phenylalanine, the CDR3 has 13 residues. Only the CDR3 part of the read is kept: 39 bases, read in frame from the first base. Trimming at the junction amounts to 0 bases on V and 12 bases on J, and the germline ends lie 12 bases apart. The V and J segments used are TRBV4-3 and TRBJ2-1; TRBD2 might be the D gene, on 6 matching bases. The sequence derives from a human donor with Susac syndrome. The sequenced sample was CD4+ T cells from PBMCs. The sequence in DNA is TGCGCCAGCAGCCAAGATCGGGTCGGGGGGCAGTTCTTC. Translated, it gives CASSQDRVGGQFF.